Sequencing of this T cell receptor (beta chain) was carried out in a study of T cell responses to AZD1222 COVID-19 vaccine. The V gene's germline CDR1 is MNHEY and CDR2 SVGAGI. The V gene lost 6 bases and the J gene lost 2 bases, with 16 bases spanning the gap. CDR3 length equals 15 residues. Here immunoSEQ multiplex PCR was the method, and the copy in TCRdb shows in-frame clones only, minus some. The sample includes approximately 110,000 clones, approximately 84% seen only once; the top ten take approximately 9.4%. Regarding this clone: Its antigen is unknown.

Overall study findings and caveats: CD4 TCRs linked to vaccination spanned spike, dominating at 160-218 and 743-854. Nearly half of spike-specific TCRs reportedly target unmutated variant regions.

The chain links TRBV6-5 to TRBJ1-1; D is perhaps TRBD1 (6 bases). The receptor comes from an adult in good health. The input for sequencing was peripheral blood, taken on day 0 of AZD1222 vaccination. The CDR3: CASSLYRDPNTEAFF. The CDR3 region has the DNA TGTGCCAGCAGCTTGTACAGGGACCCAAACACTGAAGCTTTCTTT.